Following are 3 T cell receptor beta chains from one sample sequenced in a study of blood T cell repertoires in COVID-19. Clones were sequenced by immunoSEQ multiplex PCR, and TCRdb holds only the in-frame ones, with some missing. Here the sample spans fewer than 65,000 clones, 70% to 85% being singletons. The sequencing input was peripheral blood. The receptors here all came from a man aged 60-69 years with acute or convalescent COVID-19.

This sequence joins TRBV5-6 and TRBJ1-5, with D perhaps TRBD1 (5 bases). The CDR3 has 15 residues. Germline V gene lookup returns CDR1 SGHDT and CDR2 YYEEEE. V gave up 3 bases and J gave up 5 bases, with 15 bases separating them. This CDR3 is CASSWSGGLYQPQHF. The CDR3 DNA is TGTGCCAGCAGCTGGTCCGGGGGTCTTTATCAGCCCCAGCATTTT.

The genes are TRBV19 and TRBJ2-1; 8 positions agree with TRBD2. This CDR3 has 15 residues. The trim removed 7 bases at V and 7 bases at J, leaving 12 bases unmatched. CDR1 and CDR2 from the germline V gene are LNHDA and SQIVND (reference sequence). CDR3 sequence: CASMGEGLALNEQFF. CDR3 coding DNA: TGTGCCAGTATGGGGGAAGGACTAGCCCTAAATGAGCAGTTCTTC.

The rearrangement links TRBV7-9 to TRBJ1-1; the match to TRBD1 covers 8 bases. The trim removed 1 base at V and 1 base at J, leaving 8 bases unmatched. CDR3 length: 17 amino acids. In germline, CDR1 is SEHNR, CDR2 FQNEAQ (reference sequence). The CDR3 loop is CASSLVSTGARNTEAFF. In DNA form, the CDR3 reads TGTGCCAGCAGCTTAGTTTCGACAGGGGCGAGGAACACTGAAGCTTTCTTT.